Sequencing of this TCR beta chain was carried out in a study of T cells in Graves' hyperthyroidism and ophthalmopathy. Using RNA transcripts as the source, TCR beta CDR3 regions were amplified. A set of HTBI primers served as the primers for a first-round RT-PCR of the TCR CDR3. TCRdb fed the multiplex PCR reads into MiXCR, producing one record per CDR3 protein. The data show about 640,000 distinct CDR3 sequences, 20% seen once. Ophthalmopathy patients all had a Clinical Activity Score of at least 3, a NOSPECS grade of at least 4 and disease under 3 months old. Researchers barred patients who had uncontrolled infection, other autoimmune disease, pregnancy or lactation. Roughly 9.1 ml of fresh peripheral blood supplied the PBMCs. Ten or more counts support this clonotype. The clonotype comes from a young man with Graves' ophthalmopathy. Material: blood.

The DNA for the CDR3 is TGTGCCAGCAGCTTGTTTACAGGGACAGATACGCAGTATTTT. Translated, it gives CASSLFTGTDTQYF. The chain couples TRBV7-9 to TRBJ2-3; TRBD1 might be the D (6 bases). The germline gives CDR1 SEHNR, CDR2 FQNEAQ (reference sequence). The CDR3 runs 14 residues. Trimming left V 3 bases short and J 3 bases short, with 10 bases between.